This passage covers 19 T cell receptor beta chains from one sample sequenced in a study of T-cell memory formation after mild COVID-19. From the 5' RACE reads, TCRdb called clonotypes with MiXCR, one entry per CDR3 protein. The sample includes approximately 65,000 distinct CDR3 sequences, over 15% of them seen just once. Sample: PBMCs or a T cell subset sorted from them (not recorded which). These receptors all stem from an adult woman who had mild COVID-19 (a few samples of this study predate the infection). Cell type and time point are not known.

This clonotype has more than one count but fewer than ten. The chain combines TRBV7-3 with TRBJ2-1; a weak D match, TRBD2 (6 bases). Germline V CDR1 and CDR2: SGHTA, FQGTGA. This CDR3 is built from 15 residues. Trimming removed 2 bases at V and 6 bases at J, with 14 bases between. CDR3 DNA sequence: TGTGCCAGCAGCTTAGGCGAGGCAGCGGGCAATGAGCAGTTCTTC. Translation: CASSLGEAAGNEQFF.

Only a few counts were recorded for this clonotype. The chain combines TRBV4-3 with TRBJ2-3; 9 bases agree with TRBD2. CDR1 LGHNA and CDR2 YSLEER come from the germline V gene. The CDR3 covers 18 residues. The J segment lost 4 bases and the V segment lost 6 bases, leaving 17 bases of the junction unmatched. The CDR3: CASSWGTSLNVGPDTQYF. In DNA, the CDR3 is TGCGCCAGCAGTTGGGGGACTAGCTTAAATGTTGGCCCAGATACGCAGTATTTT.

There are a few counts of this clonotype. The V call is TRBV7-9, the J call TRBJ2-7; D gene unclear. This CDR3 comprises 15 residues. The germline V gene encodes CDR1 SEHNR and CDR2 FQNEAQ (reference sequence). The V gene lost 1 base and the J gene lost 6 bases, with 16 bases spanning the gap. This chain's CDR3 is CASSLVVGQGSEQYF. The CDR3 nucleotides read TGTGCCAGCAGCTTAGTCGTCGGCCAAGGCTCCGAGCAGTACTTC. The full variable domain, its missing parts supplied by reference TRBV7-9 and TRBJ2-7, is DTGVSQNPRHKITKRGQNVTFRCDPISEHNRLYWYRQTLGQGPEFLTYFQNEAQLEKSRLLSDRFSAERPKGSFSTLEIQRTEQGDSAMYLCASSLVVGQGSEQYFGPGTRLTVT.

The sample holds a few counts of this clonotype. The gene calls are TRBV10-3 and TRBJ2-1, with 12 nucleotides matching TRBD2. The junction had 2 bases not matched to a gene; V was cut back by 4 bases and J by 4 bases. The CDR3 runs 15 residues. Germline-derived CDR1 and CDR2 are ENHRY and SYGVKD. Here the CDR3 DNA reads TGTGCCATCAGTGGAGGACTAGCGGGGTACAATGAGCAGTTCTTC. Translating gives CAISGGLAGYNEQFF.

This clonotype occurred a few times. V and J are TRBV24-1 and TRBJ2-7; unclear D gene. V was clipped by 3 bases and J by 0 bases, with 8 bases between them. Germline V CDR1 and CDR2: KGHDR, SFDVKD. The CDR3 is 14 residues long. The CDR3 spells CATSDKESSYEQYF. CDR3 bases: TGTGCCACCAGTGATAAAGAAAGCTCCTACGAGCAGTACTTC.

This clonotype has more than one count but fewer than ten. The chain is built from TRBV7-9 and TRBJ2-3, with 8 positions matching TRBD2. Trimming took 5 bases from V and 5 from J; bases not matched to a gene: 6. The length of the CDR3 is 14 residues. Germline V gene lookup returns CDR1 SEHNR and CDR2 FQNEAQ (reference sequence). CDR3 sequence reads: CASSLSGDGDTQYF. The CDR3 DNA follows: TGTGCCAGCAGCCTTAGCGGGGACGGAGATACGCAGTATTTT.

The chain links TRBV6-5 to TRBJ1-5; TRBD1 aligns across 8 bases. CDR1 and CDR2 (germline): MNHEY, SVGAGI. This CDR3 comprises 15 residues. V lost 6 bases to trimming and J lost 0 bases; unmatched junction nucleotides: 4. CDR3 loop: CASRSGTGSNQPQHF. CDR3 in DNA: TGTGCCAGCAGAAGCGGGACAGGTAGCAATCAGCCCCAGCATTTT.

The rearrangement joins TRBV29-1 to TRBJ2-5; a weak D match, TRBD1 (5 bases). In germline, CDR1 is SQVTM, CDR2 ANQGSEA. The CDR3 contains 14 residues. Trimming removed 4 bases from V and 3 bases from J, with 15 bases in between. As DNA, the CDR3 is TGCAGCGTTGTTAGGGTCTGGGGCGAAGAGACCCAGTACTTC. Protein: CSVVRVWGEETQYF.

The rearrangement links TRBV7-6 to TRBJ2-3, with a possible D match to TRBD2 (5 bases). This CDR3 contains 13 residues. Trimming stripped 4 bases from V and 5 bases from J, with 10 bases between. Germline CDR1 is SGHVS and CDR2 is FNYEAQ. The CDR3 DNA reads as TGTGCCAGCAGCTCGGGGTGGGGAGATACGCAGTATTTT. Translation: CASSSGWGDTQYF.

A remark on this clonotype: The junction differs from germline at one of its ends, possibly a read error. The chain uses TRBV7-8 and TRBJ2-1, with 8 nucleotides matching TRBD2. Germline V gene data show CDR1 as SGHVS and CDR2 as FQNEAQ. The CDR3 is made up of 16 amino acids. The chain's CDR3 is CASSLDAAGGYNEKFF. In nucleotides, the CDR3 is TGTGCCAGCAGCTTAGATGCGGCGGGGGGCTACAATGAGAAGTTCTTC.

The J gene is TRBJ2-7, the V gene TRBV20-1; 10 positions match TRBD2. The CDR3 contains 17 residues. V trimming: 2 bases; J trimming: 7 bases; junction bases outside the gene matches: 17. The V gene's germline CDR1 is DFQATT and CDR2 SNEGSKA (reference sequence). The CDR3 region is CSARYSGALAGVGEQYF. CDR3 DNA: TGCAGTGCTAGATACAGCGGGGCCCTAGCGGGAGTCGGAGAGCAGTACTTC.

The V gene is TRBV15, the J gene TRBJ2-1; 7 nucleotides line up with TRBD2. CDR1 is LNHNV, CDR2 YYDKDF, per germline (reference sequence). The CDR3 covers 18 residues. J was trimmed by 2 bases and V by 1 base; bases with no gene match: 11. The CDR3 DNA sequence: TGTGCCACCAGCAGAGCTATGGGGCGGGAGTGGGCCTACAATGAGCAGTTCTTC. The encoded protein is CATSRAMGREWAYNEQFF.

J is TRBJ2-1 and V is TRBV4-3, with 11 bases identical to TRBD2. V lost 8 bases to trimming and J lost 2 bases; unmatched junction nucleotides: 14. CDR3 length: 18 amino acids. Germline CDR1 LGHNA, CDR2 YSLEER. The CDR3 loop is CASSSGLAVPAPYNEQFF. The CDR3 nucleotides read TGCGCCAGCTCCTCGGGACTAGCGGTCCCCGCACCCTACAATGAGCAGTTCTTC.

This clonotype was counted between two and nine times. Mismatch with germline at one junction end may stem from a read error. The chain uses TRBV6-6 and TRBJ2-1; D is uncertain. The CDR3 length is 12 residues. In germline, CDR1 is MNHNY, CDR2 SVGAGI (reference sequence). In DNA, the CDR3 is TGTGCCACCAGTCTCACCTACAATGAGCAGTTCTTC. This codes for CATSLTYNEQFF.

This clonotype was seen only a few times. The chain couples TRBV4-2 to TRBJ2-7; TRBD2 matches at 8 bases. V was clipped by 4 bases and J by 2 bases; unmatched bases: 7. Germline CDR1 and CDR2: LGHNA and YNFKEQ. The CDR3 extends over 15 amino acids. For the CDR3, the DNA is TGTGCCAGCAGCCCGACGGCGGGAGGAACCTACGAGCAGTACTTC. Translated, it gives CASSPTAGGTYEQYF.

This sequence joins TRBV7-3 and TRBJ2-7, with D possibly matching TRBD1 (5 bases). This CDR3 contains 13 residues. V gave up 0 bases and J gave up 3 bases, with 6 bases separating them. Germline CDR1 is SGHTA and CDR2 is FQGTGA. DNA for the CDR3: TGTGCCAGCAGCTTAACGGACAACTACGAGCAGTACTTC. It is translated as CASSLTDNYEQYF.

In its sample, this clonotype was seen a few times. The genes are TRBV4-1 and TRBJ1-2, with D maybe TRBD1 (6 bases). Trimming pared 4 bases from V and 2 bases from J, leaving 11 bases between. The CDR3 consists of 14 residues. From germline, CDR1 is MGHRA and CDR2 YSYEKL. The CDR3 loop is CASSRDDRNYGYTF. CDR3 bases: TGCGCCAGCAGCCGCGACGACAGGAACTATGGCTACACCTTC.

This clonotype was seen more than once but under ten times. The genes are TRBV9 and TRBJ2-1, with a possible D match to TRBD1 (6 bases). Germline-derived CDR1 and CDR2 are SGDLS and YYNGEE. This CDR3 has 16 residues. V was trimmed by 0 bases and J by 0 bases, leaving 10 bases between them. For the CDR3, the DNA is TGTGCCAGCAGCGTAGTTACAGGGAGCTCCTACAATGAGCAGTTCTTC. Translating it yields CASSVVTGSSYNEQFF.

This clonotype has just a few counts. The chain couples TRBV4-2 to TRBJ2-7; TRBD2 agrees at 7 bases. CDR3 length equals 16 residues. V trimming: 0 bases; J trimming: 0 bases; junction bases outside the gene matches: 5. Germline CDR1 LGHNA, CDR2 YNFKEQ. The CDR3 protein is CASSQDREALSYEQYF. In DNA, the CDR3 is TGTGCCAGCAGCCAAGATCGGGAGGCCCTCTCCTACGAGCAGTACTTC.